Presented here are 30 T cell receptor beta chains from one specimen sequenced in a study of T cell responses to AZD1222 COVID-19 vaccine. Profiling relied on immunoSEQ multiplex PCR, and the TCRdb table lists in-frame clones only, not all of them. Of 95,000 to 150,000 clones in the sample, over 75% were seen once. Material: peripheral blood, obtained on day 0 of AZD1222 vaccination. These receptors all come from an adult in good health.

V usage is TRBV27 and J usage is TRBJ2-7; D is perhaps TRBD2 (5 bases). The CDR3 covers 13 residues. The germline CDR1 and CDR2 sequences are MNHEY and SMNVEV (reference sequence). Trimming removed 7 bases from V and 0 bases from J, with 10 bases in between. The CDR3 protein is CASIGLGSYEQYF. As DNA, the CDR3 is TGTGCCAGCATAGGACTGGGCTCCTACGAGCAGTACTTC.

This chain links TRBV28 with TRBJ2-1; perhaps TRBD2 as D (6 bases). This CDR3 region has 14 residues. The germline V and J ends were trimmed by 9 bases and 9 bases, with 21 bases remaining between them. Looked up from germline, CDR1 is MDHEN and CDR2 is SYDVKM. CDR3 coding DNA: TGTGCCAGTGCCCTGGGAGTGCGGGGTAGTGAGCAGTTCTTC. It encodes CASALGVRGSEQFF.

This chain links TRBV7-2 with TRBJ2-1, with 7 bases matching TRBD2. Germline V CDR1 and CDR2: SGHTA, FQGNSA. This CDR3 has 16 residues. The ends lost 1 base at V and 4 bases at J; junction bases unmatched: 7. This CDR3 reads CASSLEGTTLYNEQFF. The CDR3 bases are TGTGCCAGCAGCTTAGAAGGGACTACACTTTACAATGAGCAGTTCTTC.

The CDR3 bases are TGTGCCAGCAGTAGGAACTACGAGCAGTACTTC. It is translated as CASSRNYEQYF. The chain carries TRBV2 and TRBJ2-7; D is ambiguous. Germline CDR1 is SNHLY and CDR2 is FYNNEI. V lost 5 bases and J 3 bases, leaving 5 bases between the germline ends. This CDR3 has 11 residues.

This clone was recorded only once. The chain employs TRBV5-6 and TRBJ2-7; 8 nucleotides align to TRBD1. CDR3 size: 15 residues. The V and J ends lost 4 bases and 1 base, in that order; junction bases with no gene match: 7. Per the germline V gene, CDR1 is SGHDT and CDR2 is YYEEEE. The chain's CDR3 is CASSPRQGASYEQYF. The DNA for the CDR3 is TGTGCCAGCAGCCCTCGGCAGGGGGCATCCTACGAGCAGTACTTC. The whole variable domain, filled in from reference TRBV5-6 and TRBJ2-7, reads DAGVTQSPTHLIKTRGQQVTLRCSPKSGHDTVSWYQQALGQGPQFIFQYYEEEERQRGNFPDRFSGHQFPNYSSELNVNALLLGDSALYLCASSPRQGASYEQYFGPGTRLTVT.

The CDR3 DNA is TGTGCCATCAGTGAGTGGCAGGAAGGCTACGAGCAGTACTTC. It encodes CAISEWQEGYEQYF. V usage is TRBV10-3 and J usage is TRBJ2-7; D ambiguous. This CDR3 comprises 14 residues. Trimming removed 1 base at V and 3 bases at J, with 10 bases between. Germline CDR1 ENHRY, CDR2 SYGVKD.

This rearrangement joins TRBV28 to TRBJ1-2; 8 nucleotides line up with TRBD1. Looked up from germline, CDR1 is MDHEN and CDR2 is SYDVKM. The CDR3 is made up of 12 amino acids. V was clipped by 6 bases and J by 5 bases; unmatched bases: 2. The CDR3 nucleotides are TGTGCCAGCAGAACAGGGGGATATGGCTACACCTTC. Its protein is CASRTGGYGYTF.

Points on this clone: The germline gene is not matched at one end of the junction; a read error may be the cause. The genes are TRBV18 and TRBJ2-7; 10 bases agree with TRBD1. Germline-derived CDR1 and CDR2 are KGHSH and LQKENI. The CDR3 has 14 residues. The CDR3 sequence: CASSPPGQGVEQYF. The CDR3 DNA is TGTGCCAGCTCCCCACCCGGACAGGGGGTCGAGCAGTACTTC.

The sample holds one count of this clone. The chain joins TRBV18 to TRBJ2-1; 9 nucleotides match TRBD1. This CDR3 has 15 residues. V lost 5 bases and J lost 1; bases outside the gene matches: 3. Germline lookup yields CDR1 KGHSH and CDR2 LQKENI. CDR3 protein: CASSSGTGSYNEQFF. The CDR3 nucleotides are TGTGCCAGCTCATCCGGGACAGGGTCCTACAATGAGCAGTTCTTC.

CDR3 protein: CASSLNPGPKGEGYTF. The CDR3 nucleotides read TGTGCCAGCAGCTTAAACCCGGGCCCTAAAGGGGAGGGCTACACCTTC. The V and J genes are TRBV9 and TRBJ1-2; weak D call: TRBD1 (5 bases). Germline CDR1 is SGDLS and CDR2 is YYNGEE. Trimming cost V 4 bases and J 8 bases, with 24 bases left between them. The CDR3 totals 16 residues.

The V call is TRBV2, the J call TRBJ2-3, with 12 positions matching TRBD2. Germline V gene sequence: CDR1 SNHLY, CDR2 FYNNEI. The J segment lost 3 bases and the V segment lost 6 bases, leaving 7 bases of the junction unmatched. This CDR3 is built from 16 residues. CDR3 in DNA: TGTGCCAGCAGCCGAAGACTAGCGGGAGCTACAGATACGCAGTATTTT. Its translation is CASSRRLAGATDTQYF.

The rearrangement uses TRBV6-6 and TRBJ1-5; D is possibly TRBD1 (6 bases). V gave up 5 bases and J gave up 4 bases, with 9 bases separating them. The CDR3 contains 13 residues. The germline CDR1 and CDR2 sequences are MNHNY and SVGAGI (reference sequence). This CDR3 reads CASSPRGNQPQHF. Written as DNA, the CDR3 is TGTGCCAGCAGTCCCAGGGGTAATCAGCCCCAGCATTTT.

This chain uses TRBV25-1 with TRBJ2-7; 8 bases line up with TRBD1. The CDR3 has 15 residues. Germline CDR1 and CDR2: MGHDK and SYGVNS. V gave up 3 bases and J gave up 3 bases; unmatched junction bases: 7. The CDR3 protein is CASSDVGQGFYEQYF. CDR3 nucleotide sequence: TGTGCCAGCAGTGACGTAGGACAGGGTTTCTACGAGCAGTACTTC.

The rearrangement uses TRBV19 and TRBJ1-5; D possibly corresponds to TRBD1 (6 bases). V was pared by 6 bases and J by 6 bases, with 12 bases between. Germline lookup yields CDR1 LNHDA and CDR2 SQIVND (reference sequence). This CDR3 has 13 residues. CDR3 nucleotide sequence: TGTGCCAGTAGCGGAGACAGGATTCAGCCCCAGCATTTT. This encodes CASSGDRIQPQHF.

V usage is TRBV28 and J usage is TRBJ1-1; 7 bases align to TRBD1. V was clipped by 3 bases and J by 1 base; unmatched bases: 11. The CDR3 runs 17 residues. Per germline, CDR1 MDHEN and CDR2 SYDVKM. The CDR3 DNA is TGTGCCAGCAGTTTGCCCGATAGATACAGGGGGAACACTGAAGCTTTCTTT. Translated: CASSLPDRYRGNTEAFF.

This clone appeared a few times. The chain uses TRBV27 and TRBJ1-2; 7 bases are a match to TRBD1. Germline lookup yields CDR1 MNHEY and CDR2 SMNVEV (reference sequence). The CDR3 is 17 amino acids. After removal of 5 bases from V and 4 bases from J, the junction contained 16 bases not matched to a gene. For the CDR3, the DNA is TGTGCCAGCAGTCCGGAGGACAGGAGCTCGCTCCTCTATGGCTACACCTTC. It translates to CASSPEDRSSLLYGYTF.

The chain couples TRBV9 to TRBJ2-2; possible D gene TRBD2, 5 bases. Looked up from germline, CDR1 is SGDLS and CDR2 is YYNGEE. Trimming took 0 bases from V and 3 from J, leaving 15 bases between them. This CDR3 spans 17 amino acids. CDR3 protein: CASSVGVASSYTGELFF. The CDR3 nucleotides are TGTGCCAGCAGCGTAGGAGTCGCTAGCTCGTACACCGGGGAGCTGTTTTTT. Complete variable domain (other parts from reference TRBV9 and TRBJ2-2): DSGVTQTPKHLITATGQRVTLRCSPRSGDLSVYWYQQSLDQGLQFLIQYYNGEERAKGNILERFSAQQFPDLHSELNLSSLELGDSALYFCASSVGVASSYTGELFFGEGSRLTVL.

This clone was detected only once. The chain employs TRBV20-1 and TRBJ2-1; no clear D gene. V shed 5 bases and J shed 7 bases, with 9 bases lying between them. The germline V gene encodes CDR1 DFQATT and CDR2 SNEGSKA (reference sequence). The CDR3 covers 11 residues. CDR3 region: CSAPIGNEQFF. As DNA, the CDR3 is TGCAGTGCTCCTATAGGAAATGAGCAGTTCTTC.

On this clone: The sample carries other DNA sequences with the same CDR3. Written as DNA, the CDR3 is TGTGCCAGCAGCGTAGGAGGATCCTACAATGAGCAGTTCTTC. Residues: CASSVGGSYNEQFF. The chain carries TRBV9 and TRBJ2-1, with no clear D. The CDR3 covers 14 residues. From germline, CDR1 is SGDLS and CDR2 YYNGEE. Trimming removed 0 bases from V and 1 base from J, with 5 bases in between. The full variable domain, in which reference TRBV9 and TRBJ2-1 provide the parts outside the CDR3, is DSGVTQTPKHLITATGQRVTLRCSPRSGDLSVYWYQQSLDQGLQFLIQYYNGEERAKGNILERFSAQQFPDLHSELNLSSLELGDSALYFCASSVGGSYNEQFFGPGTRLTVL.

This clone was seen once. The rearrangement links TRBV4-3 to TRBJ2-7; possibly TRBD1 for D (6 bases). This CDR3 is built from 15 residues. Germline V CDR1 and CDR2: LGHNA, YSLEER. V lost 1 base, J lost 3 bases, and 13 bases lay in between. For the CDR3, the DNA is TGCGCCAGCAGCCAAGGGGCAGGGGCCTACTACGAGCAGTACTTC. It yields the protein CASSQGAGAYYEQYF.

V is TRBV5-1 and J is TRBJ2-1, with D perhaps given as TRBD1 or TRBD2 (5 bases each). Germline-derived CDR1 and CDR2 are SGHRS and YFSETQ. The CDR3 covers 15 residues. Between the trimmed V and J ends, which lost 4 bases and 4 bases, there was a span of 15 bases. CDR3 loop: CASSPGTWRYNEQFF. CDR3 sequence (DNA): TGCGCCAGCAGCCCCGGGACGTGGAGATACAATGAGCAGTTCTTC.

This clone was recorded a few times. This sequence joins TRBV5-4 and TRBJ2-7, with D unresolved. The CDR3 is made up of 12 amino acids. V shed 0 bases and J shed 4 bases, with 5 bases lying between them. Germline CDR1 reads SGHNT; CDR2 reads YYREEE (reference sequence). CDR3 region: CASSLGDYEQYF. CDR3 DNA sequence: TGTGCCAGCAGCTTGGGGGATTACGAGCAGTACTTC.

The chain recombines TRBV27 with TRBJ1-2; 10 bases map to TRBD1. This CDR3 has 14 residues. The germline CDR1 and CDR2 sequences are MNHEY and SMNVEV (reference sequence). V dropped 8 bases and J dropped 4; count of bases not matched to a gene: 7. CDR3 sequence reads: CASGDRGLSYGYTF. The CDR3, as DNA: TGTGCCAGCGGAGACAGGGGGCTTAGCTATGGCTACACCTTC.

The chain is built from TRBV28 and TRBJ2-1; D is ambiguous. Germline V gives CDR1 MDHEN, CDR2 SYDVKM. CDR3 size: 16 residues. V lost 3 bases and J lost 0, with 12 bases in between. In nucleotides, the CDR3 is TGTGCCAGCAGTTTCTCACATAGCAGCTCCTACAATGAGCAGTTCTTC. This translates into CASSFSHSSSYNEQFF.

This clone was detected only once. V usage is TRBV19 and J usage is TRBJ2-1; tentatively, D is TRBD1 (6 bases). Trimming left V 4 bases short and J 0 bases short, with 13 bases between. In germline, CDR1 is LNHDA, CDR2 SQIVND (reference sequence). The CDR3 spans 16 residues. The CDR3 loop reads CASSSTGLLSYNEQFF. Here the CDR3 DNA reads TGTGCCAGTAGTAGCACAGGGCTGCTCTCCTACAATGAGCAGTTCTTC.

The chain is built from TRBV28 and TRBJ2-1; D is undetermined. The germline V gene has CDR1 MDHEN and CDR2 SYDVKM. V shed 2 bases and J shed 16 bases, with 18 bases lying between them. The CDR3 is 13 amino acids. The CDR3: CASSLVYPRIPFF. The DNA for the CDR3 is TGTGCCAGCAGTTTAGTCTACCCGAGAATTCCTTTCTTC.

This chain joins TRBV3-1 (or the pseudogene TRBV3-2) and TRBJ2-3; 8 nucleotides align to TRBD1. The V gene end was trimmed by 6 bases and the J gene end by 2 bases; junction bases not matched to a gene: 7. Germline V CDR1 and CDR2: LGHDT, YNNKEL (reference sequence). The CDR3 is made up of 15 amino acids. CDR3 protein: CASSHPGQDTDTQYF. In DNA, the CDR3 is TGTGCCAGCAGTCACCCGGGACAGGACACAGATACGCAGTATTTT.

The chain links TRBV18 to TRBJ1-5; D uncertain. Trimming took off 3 bases at V and 0 bases at J, with 6 bases between the two ends. The CDR3 has 14 amino acids. Looked up from germline, CDR1 is KGHSH and CDR2 is LQKENI. CDR3 nucleotide sequence: TGTGCCAGCTCACCGGTTTATAGCAATCAGCCCCAGCATTTT. Translated, it gives CASSPVYSNQPQHF.

Turning to this clone: Other DNA sequences in the sample encode the same CDR3. V and J are TRBV10-2 and TRBJ2-1, with D hard to call. The CDR3 length is 11 residues. Germline CDR1 reads WSHSY; CDR2 reads SAAADI. Trimming took 0 bases from V and 10 from J, leaving 4 bases between them. CDR3 sequence reads: CASSESGEQFF. The CDR3 coding sequence is TGCGCCAGCAGTGAGTCGGGGGAGCAGTTCTTC.

The rearrangement joins TRBV7-2 to TRBJ2-5; D not certain. CDR3 length: 13 amino acids. Trimming removed 4 bases at V and 3 bases at J, with 9 bases between. Germline-derived CDR1 and CDR2 are SGHTA and FQGNSA. The CDR3 bases are TGTGCCAGCAGCTCAGGCCCAAAAGAGACCCAGTACTTC. Protein: CASSSGPKETQYF.